Below, 14 T cell receptor beta chains from the same sample are listed, as sequenced in a study of blood T cell repertoires in COVID-19. The data were produced by immunoSEQ multiplex PCR, yet TCRdb's version contains in-frame clones alone and is incomplete. This table has 190,000 or so clones, 65% to 80% appearing once. Sequences were obtained from peripheral blood. These receptors were taken from a middle-aged man who had recovered from COVID-19.

This clone has at least ten counts. V gene TRBV10-2 combines with J gene TRBJ2-7, with 11 bases fitting TRBD2. There are 13 residues in the CDR3. Trimming at V came to 6 bases and at J to 5 bases, leaving 3 bases not matched to a gene. Per the germline V gene, CDR1 is WSHSY and CDR2 is SAAADI. The CDR3 here is CASRLAGVDEQYF. DNA of the CDR3: TGCGCCAGCAGACTAGCGGGAGTCGACGAGCAGTACTTC.

The CDR3 DNA reads TGTGCCTGGAGTGGGTTTGGGACTAGCGGGACATTCGAGCAGTTCTTC. Protein sequence: CAWSGFGTSGTFEQFF. This chain links TRBV30 with TRBJ2-1; 13 nucleotides match TRBD2. This CDR3 has 16 amino acids. V trimming: 1 base; J trimming: 10 bases; junction bases outside the gene matches: 10. Germline V gives CDR1 GTSNPN, CDR2 SVGIG (reference sequence).

The chain couples TRBV11-3 to TRBJ2-3, with D possibly matching TRBD2 (5 bases). CDR1 is SGHNT, CDR2 YENEEA, per germline. Trimming pared 4 bases from V and 4 bases from J, leaving 9 bases between. The length of the CDR3 is 13 residues. Written as DNA, the CDR3 is TGTGCCAGCAGCTCCCGGGATGCAGATACGCAGTATTTT. Protein sequence: CASSSRDADTQYF.

The chain is built from TRBV12-3 or TRBV12-4 and TRBJ1-1; unclear D gene. The CDR3 runs 13 residues. The V end was cut by 2 bases, the J end by 1 base, with 5 bases between. As DNA, the CDR3 is TGTGCCAGCAGTTTATTGCGGAACACTGAAGCTTTCTTT. It specifies CASSLLRNTEAFF.

This chain uses TRBV29-1 with TRBJ1-2; TRBD1 matches 7 bases. CDR3 size: 14 residues. Germline CDR1 and CDR2: SQVTM and ANQGSEA. The trim removed 5 bases at V and 4 bases at J, leaving 10 bases unmatched. This CDR3 reads CSVQGGVGSYGYTF. The DNA of the CDR3 is TGCAGCGTTCAAGGGGGCGTAGGATCCTATGGCTACACCTTC.

The chain is built from TRBV19 and TRBJ1-2; the match to TRBD1 covers 8 bases. Germline lookup yields CDR1 LNHDA and CDR2 SQIVND (reference sequence). V was pared by 6 bases and J by 13 bases, with 10 bases of the junction left unmatched. The CDR3 covers 12 residues. The CDR3 nucleotides read TGTGCCAGTAGCACCGACAGGGGCTGGCGCACCTTC. Its translation: CASSTDRGWRTF.

A few counts support this clone. The chain joins TRBV11-2 to TRBJ2-2; 9 bases fit TRBD1. Germline lookup yields CDR1 SGHAT and CDR2 FQNNGV. V dropped 5 bases and J dropped 7; count of bases not matched to a gene: 8. CDR3 length: 15 amino acids. As DNA, the CDR3 is TGTGCCAGCAGCCCACCGGGACAGGGTCACGGGGAGCTGTTTTTT. Amino acid sequence: CASSPPGQGHGELFF.

The CDR3 DNA follows: TGTGGGACAGGGCTCTCTGGAAACACCATATATTTT. The encoded protein is CGTGLSGNTIYF. The rearrangement links TRBV15 to TRBJ1-3, with TRBD1 matching over 8 bases. The CDR3 has 12 residues. Per germline, CDR1 LNHNV and CDR2 YYDKDF (reference sequence).

The chain recombines TRBV30 with TRBJ2-1; no reliable D call. CDR3 length: 10 residues. Germline values: CDR1 GTSNPN, CDR2 SVGIG (reference sequence). V gave up 8 bases and J gave up 7 bases, with 9 bases separating them. CDR3 sequence (DNA): TGTGCCCTATTATGGAATGAGCAGTTCTTC. This sequence encodes CALLWNEQFF.

This chain joins TRBV1 and TRBJ1-5. TRBV1 is termed a pseudogene. CDR3 length: 11 residues. This CDR3 reads CTSSQSGLSHF. The CDR3 region has the DNA TGCACCAGCAGCCAAAGCGGTCTCTCCCATTTT.

The J gene is TRBJ2-7, the V gene TRBV27; D is possibly TRBD2 (5 bases). There are 14 residues in the CDR3. Trimming shortened V by 3 bases and J by 3 bases, and 12 bases separated the two germline ends. Germline CDR1 and CDR2: MNHEY and SMNVEV (reference sequence). CDR3 region: CASSFVFGNYEQYF. Written as DNA, the CDR3 is TGTGCCAGCAGTTTCGTTTTCGGGAACTACGAGCAGTACTTC.

Here the CDR3 DNA reads TGTGCCAGCAGTGAACAAGTGACAGGGGGCTACGAGCAGTACTTC. The encoded protein is CASSEQVTGGYEQYF. This chain links TRBV2 with TRBJ2-7; TRBD1 aligns across 9 bases. Germline lookup yields CDR1 SNHLY and CDR2 FYNNEI. V lost 2 bases to trimming and J lost 3 bases; unmatched junction nucleotides: 5. The CDR3 covers 15 residues.

This sequence joins TRBV28 and TRBJ1-5; D not resolved. The CDR3 covers 12 residues. Germline V gene sequence: CDR1 MDHEN, CDR2 SYDVKM. The V and J ends lost 3 bases and 5 bases respectively, with 5 bases between them. CDR3 in amino acids: CASSFSDQPQHF. The DNA for the CDR3 is TGTGCCAGCAGTTTTTCCGATCAGCCCCAGCATTTT.

The V and J genes are TRBV3-1 (or the pseudogene TRBV3-2) and TRBJ1-1, with D possibly being TRBD1 (5 bases). The CDR3 contains 12 residues. Germline V gene sequence: CDR1 LGHDT, CDR2 YNNKEL (reference sequence). Trimming cost V 4 bases and J 10 bases, with 13 bases left between them. CDR3 nucleotide sequence: TGTGCCAGCAGCCTCCCGGGGGGGGGAGCTTTCTTT. Encoded protein: CASSLPGGGAFF.